The rows below give T cell receptor beta chains drawn from one sample of a study of a mutant IDH1 vaccine in newly diagnosed glioma. The antigens these receptors bind are not known. Only in-frame clones appear in the TCRdb table, and some are missing; sequencing was by immunoSEQ multiplex PCR. The sample records about 32,000 clones, around 82% being singletons. The sample in question was PBMCs, obtained from a glioma patient whose treatment included an IDH1 peptide vaccine. The receptors originated from a woman in her 40s with glioma. The CDR3 runs from the conserved cysteine through the conserved F or W. D genes are given only for firm matches. Size tells how often a clone was seen (once, few, many) or the class of an expanded clone, and some rows leave it out.

>TRBJ1-1|NA|TRBV18|NA
TGTGCCAGCTCACCAGAGACAGGACGTGAAGCTTTCTTT
CASSPETGREAFF
>TRBJ2-2|NA|TRBV14|NA
TGTGCCAGCAGCCAAGCACCCGCTCTAGAGCTGTTTTTT
CASSQAPALELFF
>TRBJ2-1|NA|TRBV19|NA
TGTGCCAGTAGTAAAGCAGAGAGCTCCTACAATGAGCAGTTCTTC
CASSKAESSYNEQFF
>TRBJ2-1|NA|TRBV4-2|NA
TGTGCCAGCAGTGACCGACATATGGGGGGCCGAAAGAATGAGCAGTTCTTC
CASSDRHMGGRKNEQFF
>TRBJ1-4|NA|TRBV4-1|NA
TGCGCCAGCAGCCAAGAGATCTCCATAAGGATACCTGCAGGAACTAATGAAAAACTGTTTTTT
CASSQEISIRIPAGTNEKLFF
>TRBJ2-5|NA|TRBV6-6|NA
TGTGCCAGCAGCTTCCGAGCCCCCCAAGAGACCCAGTACTTC
CASSFRAPQETQYF
>TRBJ1-1|NA|TRBV5-1|NA
TGCGCCAGCAGTTGGGGGCTGAACACTGAAGCTTTCTTT
CASSWGLNTEAFF
>TRBJ2-1|NA|TRBV7-2|NA
TGTGCCAGCAGCTTAAGGGGTATCGGAAACAATGAGCAGTTCTTC
CASSLRGIGNNEQFF
>TRBJ1-3|few|TRBV30|TRBD1
TGTGCCTGGAGTGCTGACAGGGGTAACACCATATATTTT
CAWSADRGNTIYF
>TRBJ2-2|NA|TRBV19|TRBD1
TGTGCCAGTAGTATAGGGACAGGACTTTACACCGGGGAGCTGTTTTTT
CASSIGTGLYTGELFF
>TRBJ2-7|few|TRBV2|TRBD1
TGTGCCAGCAGCGGGGACAGGGGACAATACGAGCAGTACTTC
CASSGDRGQYEQYF
>TRBJ2-2|NA|TRBV5-6|TRBD1
TGTGCCAGCAGTTGGGGGACAGGGGGCACCGGGGAGCTGTTTTTT
CASSWGTGGTGELFF
>TRBJ1-2|NA|TRBV4-3|NA
TGCGCCAGCAGCCAAGACAGGGTGGTCGCCTATGGCTACACCTTC
CASSQDRVVAYGYTF
>TRBJ2-2|NA|TRBV5-4|NA
TGTGCCAGCAGCCCAAGGTCGACCGGGGAGCTGTTTTTT
CASSPRSTGELFF
>TRBJ2-3|NA|TRBV5-5|NA
TGTGCCAGCAGCTTGTCAAGGGTGGCGGATACGCAGTATTTT
CASSLSRVADTQYF
>TRBJ1-3|NA|TRBV7-9|NA
TGTGCCAGCAGCTTGGGAAGCAGCTCTGGAAACACCATATATTTT
CASSLGSSSGNTIYF
>TRBJ1-2|NA|TRBV7-9|NA
TGTGCCAGCAGCCCAACGGACAGACTATATGGCTACACCTTC
CASSPTDRLYGYTF
>TRBJ2-5|NA|TRBV25-1|TRBD1
TGTGCCAGCAGTGGAAAGGGACAGCAAGAGACCCAGTACTTC
CASSGKGQQETQYF
>TRBJ2-3|few|TRBV5-1|NA
TGCGCCAGCAGCTTGGACGCGGCCGGCACGCAGTATTTT
CASSLDAAGTQYF
>TRBJ1-1|NA|TRBV18|NA
TGTGCCAGCTCACCTTTGACAGGCATGAACACTGAAGCTTTCTTT
CASSPLTGMNTEAFF
>TRBJ2-5|NA|TRBV9|TRBD2
TGTGCCAGCAGCGTAGCCAGCGGGGGGGCTGGCGAGACCCAGTACTTC
CASSVASGGAGETQYF
>TRBJ1-2|few|TRBV7-9|NA
TGTGCCAGCAGCTCCTCCACCGGCTATGGCTACACCTTC
CASSSSTGYGYTF
>TRBJ2-7|NA|TRBV15|TRBD1
TGTGCCACCAGCAGATACCGGGACAGGGGCTACGAGCAGTACTTC
CATSRYRDRGYEQYF
>TRBJ1-1|few|TRBV6-1|NA
TGTGCCAGCAGTGAAAGAGGAAATAGGGTCGCTTTCTTT
CASSERGNRVAFF
>TRBJ1-3|NA|TRBV7-3|NA
TGTGCCAGCAGCTTATCAGTTGGAAACACCATATATTTT
CASSLSVGNTIYF
>TRBJ2-5|NA|TRBV5-1|TRBD2
TGCGCCAGCAGCTCCGGACTAGACCAAGAGACCCAGTACTTC
CASSSGLDQETQYF
>TRBJ1-1|NA|TRBV6-5|NA
TGTGCCAGCAGACGACGGACTAACACTGAAGCTTTCTTT
CASRRRTNTEAFF
>TRBJ2-5|NA|TRBV6-1|NA
TGTGCCAGCAGGGGGGAGAGGGGTCGAGAGACCCAGTACTTC
CASRGERGRETQYF
>TRBJ1-4|NA|TRBV5-1|TRBD1
TGCGCCAGCAGCCTACCGGGACAGGGAGCTGAAAAACTGTTTTTT
CASSLPGQGAEKLFF
>TRBJ2-3|NA|TRBV4-1|TRBD2
TGCGCCAGCAGGCCCACTAGCGGGGGGGCACCAGATACGCAGTATTTT
CASRPTSGGAPDTQYF
>TRBJ1-1|few|TRBV6-5|NA
TGTGCCAGCAGTTCCGCCCACGCGAACACTGAAGCTTTCTTT
CASSSAHANTEAFF
>TRBJ2-3|NA|TRBV7-3|TRBD2
TGTGCCAGCAGCTCCCGGGGGGGCCGGAGCACAGATACGCAGTATTTT
CASSSRGGRSTDTQYF
>TRBJ2-2|once|TRBV5-4|NA
TGTGCCAGCAGCTTCGGGGTAGAGACCGGGGAGCTGTTTTTT
CASSFGVETGELFF
>TRBJ2-1|NA|TRBV7-9|TRBD2
TGTGCCAGCAGCCGGGGGGATTTGTCCTACAATGAGCAGTTCTTC
CASSRGDLSYNEQFF
>TRBJ1-4|NA|TRBV9|TRBD1
TGTGCCAGCAGCGTAGGTCCAGGGGGAAATGAAAAACTGTTTTTT
CASSVGPGGNEKLFF
>TRBJ1-1|NA|TRBV10-3|TRBD1
TGTGCCATCAGTGAGCCCGACAGGGGAGAGGACGAAGCTTTCTTT
CAISEPDRGEDEAFF
>TRBJ1-1|few|TRBV20-1|TRBD1
TGCAGTGCCCGACAGGGACGGGTCGCTTTCTTT
CSARQGRVAFF
>TRBJ1-5|NA|TRBV4-1|NA
TGCGCCAGCAGCCAATTGGCAGGGGTTGGGCCCCAGCATTTT
CASSQLAGVGPQHF
>TRBJ1-2|NA|TRBV14|NA
TGTGCCAGCAGTCCGGGGGACTATGGCTACACCTTC
CASSPGDYGYTF
>TRBJ1-4|NA|TRBV29-1|TRBD1
TGCAGCGTTGAAGATCGAGGGGGACAGGCTATCATTTTT
CSVEDRGGQAIIF
>TRBJ2-7|NA|TRBV28|NA
TGTGCCAGCAGTTTATCCGAGGCAGGGAGACCCTACGAGCAGTACTTC
CASSLSEAGRPYEQYF